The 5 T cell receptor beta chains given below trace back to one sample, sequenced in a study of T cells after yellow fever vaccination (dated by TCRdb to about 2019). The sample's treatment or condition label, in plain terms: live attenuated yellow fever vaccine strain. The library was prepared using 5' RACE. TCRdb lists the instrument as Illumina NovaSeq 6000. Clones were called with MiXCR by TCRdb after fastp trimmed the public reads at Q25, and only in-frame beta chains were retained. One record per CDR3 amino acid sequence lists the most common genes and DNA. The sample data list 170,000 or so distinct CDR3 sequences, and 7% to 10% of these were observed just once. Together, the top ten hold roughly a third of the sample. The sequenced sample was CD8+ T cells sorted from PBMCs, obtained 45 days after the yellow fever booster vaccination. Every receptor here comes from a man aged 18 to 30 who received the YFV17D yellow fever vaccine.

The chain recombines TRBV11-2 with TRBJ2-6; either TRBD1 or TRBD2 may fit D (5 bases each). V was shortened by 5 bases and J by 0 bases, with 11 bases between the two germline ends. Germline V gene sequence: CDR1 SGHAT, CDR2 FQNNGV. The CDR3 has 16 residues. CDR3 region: CASSLWGRSGANVLTF. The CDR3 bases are TGTGCCAGCAGCCTGTGGGGACGCTCTGGGGCCAACGTCCTGACTTTC.

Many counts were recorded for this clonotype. CDR3 DNA: TGTGCCACCAGCGGGACGGGGCCAGGGACTGAAGCTTTCTTT. It is translated as CATSGTGPGTEAFF. The V gene is TRBV15, the J gene TRBJ1-1, with a possible D match to TRBD1 (5 bases). Germline assignment: CDR1 LNHNV and CDR2 YYDKDF (reference sequence). The ends were cut back, 5 bases at V and 5 bases at J, with 15 bases in the middle. This CDR3 has 14 residues.

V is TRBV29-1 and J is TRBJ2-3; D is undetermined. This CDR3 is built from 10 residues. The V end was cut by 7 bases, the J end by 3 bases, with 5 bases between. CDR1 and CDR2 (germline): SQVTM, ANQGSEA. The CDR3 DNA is TGCAGCGCAGAAACAGATACGCAGTATTTT. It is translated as CSAETDTQYF.

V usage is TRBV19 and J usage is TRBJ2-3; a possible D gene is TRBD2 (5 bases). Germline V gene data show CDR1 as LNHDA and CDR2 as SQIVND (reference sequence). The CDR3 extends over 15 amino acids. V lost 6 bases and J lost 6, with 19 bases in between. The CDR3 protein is CASSPSRGAGDTQYF. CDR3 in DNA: TGTGCCAGTAGCCCTTCCCGGGGAGCTGGCGATACGCAGTATTTT.

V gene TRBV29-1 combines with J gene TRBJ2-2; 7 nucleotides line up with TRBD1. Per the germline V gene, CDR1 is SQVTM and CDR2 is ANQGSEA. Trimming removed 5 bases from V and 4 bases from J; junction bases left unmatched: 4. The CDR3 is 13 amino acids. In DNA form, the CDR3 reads TGCAGCGTTCTTGACAGGGTCACCGGGGAGCTGTTTTTT. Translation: CSVLDRVTGELFF.